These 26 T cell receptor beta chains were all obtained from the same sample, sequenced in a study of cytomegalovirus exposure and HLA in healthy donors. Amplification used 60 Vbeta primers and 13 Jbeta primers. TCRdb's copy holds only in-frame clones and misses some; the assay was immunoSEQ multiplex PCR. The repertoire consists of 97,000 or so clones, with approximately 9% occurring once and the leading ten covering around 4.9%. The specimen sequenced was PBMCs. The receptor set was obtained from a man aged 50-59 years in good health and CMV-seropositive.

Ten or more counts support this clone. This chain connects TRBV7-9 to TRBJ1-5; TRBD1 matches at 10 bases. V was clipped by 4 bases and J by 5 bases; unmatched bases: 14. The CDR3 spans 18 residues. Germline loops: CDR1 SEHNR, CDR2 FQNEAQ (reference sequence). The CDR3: CASSSTPGTGVPHQPQHF. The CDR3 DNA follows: TGTGCCAGCAGCTCCACCCCCGGGACAGGGGTACCCCATCAGCCCCAGCATTTT. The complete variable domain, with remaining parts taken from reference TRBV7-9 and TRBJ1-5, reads DTGVSQNPRHKITKRGQNVTFRCDPISEHNRLYWYRQTLGQGPEFLTYFQNEAQLEKSRLLSDRFSAERPKGSFSTLEIQRTEQGDSAMYLCASSSTPGTGVPHQPQHFGDGTRLSIL.

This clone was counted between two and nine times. CDR3 protein: CAISMTGLNTEAFF. The CDR3 bases are TGTGCCATCAGTATGACAGGCTTGAACACTGAAGCTTTCTTT. J is TRBJ1-1 and V is TRBV10-3; maybe TRBD1 (6 bases). This CDR3 has 14 residues. Germline V CDR1 and CDR2: ENHRY, SYGVKD. Trimming pared 5 bases from V and 0 bases from J, leaving 10 bases between.

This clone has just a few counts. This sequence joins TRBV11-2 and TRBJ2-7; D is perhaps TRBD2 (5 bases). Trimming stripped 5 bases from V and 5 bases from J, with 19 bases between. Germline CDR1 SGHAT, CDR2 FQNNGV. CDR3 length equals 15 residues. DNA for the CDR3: TGTGCCAGCAGCCTGGGTCTAGCAGGCCTCCACGAGCAGTACTTC. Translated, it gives CASSLGLAGLHEQYF.

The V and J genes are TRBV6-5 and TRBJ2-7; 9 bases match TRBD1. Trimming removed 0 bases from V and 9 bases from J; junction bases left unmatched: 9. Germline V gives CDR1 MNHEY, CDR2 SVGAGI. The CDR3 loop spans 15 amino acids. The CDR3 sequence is CASSYSGQGGTVQYF. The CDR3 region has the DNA TGTGCCAGCAGTTACTCGGGACAGGGAGGGACGGTGCAGTACTTC.

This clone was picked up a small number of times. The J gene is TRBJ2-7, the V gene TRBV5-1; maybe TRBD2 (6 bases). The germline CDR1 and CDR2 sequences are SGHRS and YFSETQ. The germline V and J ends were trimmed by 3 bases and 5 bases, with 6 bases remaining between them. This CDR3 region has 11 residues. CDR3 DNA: TGCGCCAGCAGCTGGGGGGACGAGCAGTACTTC. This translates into CASSWGDEQYF. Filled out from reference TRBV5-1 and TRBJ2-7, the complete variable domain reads KAGVTQTPRYLIKTRGQQVTLSCSPISGHRSVSWYQQTPGQGLQFLFEYFSETQRNKGNFPGRFSGRQFSNSRSEMNVSTLELGDSALYLCASSWGDEQYFGPGTRLTVT.

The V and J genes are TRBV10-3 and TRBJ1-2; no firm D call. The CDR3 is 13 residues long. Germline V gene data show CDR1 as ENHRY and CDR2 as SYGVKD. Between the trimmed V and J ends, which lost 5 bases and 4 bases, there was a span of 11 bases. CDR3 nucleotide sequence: TGTGCCATCAGTATGCAGGCAGGCTATGGCTACACCTTC. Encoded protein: CAISMQAGYGYTF.

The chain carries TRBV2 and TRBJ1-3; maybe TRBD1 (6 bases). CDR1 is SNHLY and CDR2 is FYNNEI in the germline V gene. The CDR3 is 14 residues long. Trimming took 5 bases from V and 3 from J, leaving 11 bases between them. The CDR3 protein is CASSLRQVGNTIYF. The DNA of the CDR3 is TGTGCCAGCAGTCTAAGACAGGTTGGAAACACCATATATTTT.

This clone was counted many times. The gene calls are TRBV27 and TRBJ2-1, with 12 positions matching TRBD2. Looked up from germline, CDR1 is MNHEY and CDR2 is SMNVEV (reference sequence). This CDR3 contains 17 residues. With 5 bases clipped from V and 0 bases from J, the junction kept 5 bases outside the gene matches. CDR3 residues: CASSPGTSGPSYNEQFF. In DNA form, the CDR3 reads TGTGCCAGCAGTCCTGGGACTAGCGGGCCCTCCTACAATGAGCAGTTCTTC.

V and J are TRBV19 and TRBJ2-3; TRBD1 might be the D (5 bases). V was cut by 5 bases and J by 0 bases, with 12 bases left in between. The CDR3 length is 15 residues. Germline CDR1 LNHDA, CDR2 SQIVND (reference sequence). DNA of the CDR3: TGTGCCAGTAGTTTTTATAGGACAAGCACAGATACGCAGTATTTT. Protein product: CASSFYRTSTDTQYF.

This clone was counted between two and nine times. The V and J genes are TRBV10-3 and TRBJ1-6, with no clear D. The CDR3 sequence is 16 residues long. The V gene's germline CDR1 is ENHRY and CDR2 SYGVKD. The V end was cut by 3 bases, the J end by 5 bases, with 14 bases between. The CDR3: CAISESSSAHNSPLHF. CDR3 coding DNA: TGTGCCATCAGTGAATCATCGAGTGCTCATAATTCACCCCTCCACTTT.

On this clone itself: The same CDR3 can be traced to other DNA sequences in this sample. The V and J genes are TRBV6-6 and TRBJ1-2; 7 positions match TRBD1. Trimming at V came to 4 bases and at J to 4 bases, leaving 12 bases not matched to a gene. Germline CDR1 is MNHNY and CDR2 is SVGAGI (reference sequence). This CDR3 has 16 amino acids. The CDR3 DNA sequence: TGTGCCAGCAGTTCTGACAGTAAAGGGGGCGCCTATGGCTACACCTTC. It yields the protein CASSSDSKGGAYGYTF.

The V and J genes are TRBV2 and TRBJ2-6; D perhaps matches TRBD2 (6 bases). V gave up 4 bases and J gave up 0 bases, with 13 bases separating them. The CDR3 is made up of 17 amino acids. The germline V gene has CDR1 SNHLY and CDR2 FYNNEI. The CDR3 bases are TGTGCCAGCAGTGTCGGAGGGGCCAGCTCTGGGGCCAACGTCCTGACTTTC. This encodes CASSVGGASSGANVLTF.

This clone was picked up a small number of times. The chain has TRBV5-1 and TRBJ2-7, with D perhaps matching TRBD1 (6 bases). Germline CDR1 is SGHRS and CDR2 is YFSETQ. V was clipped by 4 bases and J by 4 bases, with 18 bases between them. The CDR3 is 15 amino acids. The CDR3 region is CASSPMGATGYEQYF. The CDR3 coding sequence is TGCGCCAGCAGCCCTATGGGGGCGACAGGATACGAGCAGTACTTC.

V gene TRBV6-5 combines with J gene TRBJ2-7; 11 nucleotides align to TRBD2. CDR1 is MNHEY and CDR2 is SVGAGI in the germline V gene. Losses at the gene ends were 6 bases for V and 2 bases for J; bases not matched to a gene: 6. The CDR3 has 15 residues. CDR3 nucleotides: TGTGCCAGCAGATCTCTAGCGGGAGGACCCTACGAGCAGTACTTC. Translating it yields CASRSLAGGPYEQYF.

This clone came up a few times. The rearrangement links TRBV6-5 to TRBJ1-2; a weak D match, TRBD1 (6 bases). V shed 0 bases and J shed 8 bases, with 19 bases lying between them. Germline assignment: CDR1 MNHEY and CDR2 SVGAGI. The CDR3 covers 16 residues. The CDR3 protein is CASSYSRPGKGGGYTF. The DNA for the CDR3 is TGTGCCAGCAGTTACTCGAGGCCAGGGAAGGGGGGGGGCTACACCTTC.

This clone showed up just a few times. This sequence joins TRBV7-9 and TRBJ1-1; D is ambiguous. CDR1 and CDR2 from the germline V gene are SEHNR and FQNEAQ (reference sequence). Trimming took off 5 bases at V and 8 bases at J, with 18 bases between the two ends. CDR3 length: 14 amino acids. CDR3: CASSNLGSIPEAFF. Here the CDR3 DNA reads TGTGCCAGCAGCAATCTAGGGAGCATCCCCGAAGCTTTCTTT. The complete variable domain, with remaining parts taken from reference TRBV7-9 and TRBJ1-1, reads DTGVSQNPRHKITKRGQNVTFRCDPISEHNRLYWYRQTLGQGPEFLTYFQNEAQLEKSRLLSDRFSAERPKGSFSTLEIQRTEQGDSAMYLCASSNLGSIPEAFFGQGTRLTVV.

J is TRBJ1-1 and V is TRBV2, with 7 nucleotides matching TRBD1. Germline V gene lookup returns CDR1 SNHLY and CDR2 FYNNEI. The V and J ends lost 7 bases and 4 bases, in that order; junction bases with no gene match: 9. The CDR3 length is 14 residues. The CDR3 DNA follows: TGTGCCAGCAAACTTGAGGGGGCTGGCACTGAAGCTTTCTTT. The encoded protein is CASKLEGAGTEAFF. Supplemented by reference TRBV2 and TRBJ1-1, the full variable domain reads EPEVTQTPSHQVTQMGQEVILRCVPISNHLYFYWYRQILGQKVEFLVSFYNNEISEKSEIFDDQFSVERPDGSNFTLKIRSTKLEDSAMYFCASKLEGAGTEAFFGQGTRLTVV.

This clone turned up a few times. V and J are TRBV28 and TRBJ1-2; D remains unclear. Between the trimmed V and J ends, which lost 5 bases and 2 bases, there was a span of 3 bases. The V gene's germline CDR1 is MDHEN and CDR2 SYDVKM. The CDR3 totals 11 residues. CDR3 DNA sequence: TGTGCCAGCAGTCAGAACTATGGCTACACCTTC. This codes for CASSQNYGYTF.

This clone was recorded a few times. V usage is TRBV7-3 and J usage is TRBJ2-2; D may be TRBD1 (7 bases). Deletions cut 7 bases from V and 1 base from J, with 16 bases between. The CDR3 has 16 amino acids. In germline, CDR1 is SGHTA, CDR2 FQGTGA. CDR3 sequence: CASKAGGGQNTGELFF. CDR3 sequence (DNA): TGTGCCAGCAAAGCCGGAGGGGGCCAGAACACCGGGGAGCTGTTTTTT.

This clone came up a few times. The CDR3 reads CASSLSLGPRVSYEQYF. The DNA for the CDR3 is TGTGCCAGCAGCCTATCGTTGGGGCCCAGGGTATCCTACGAGCAGTACTTC. V is TRBV5-8 and J is TRBJ2-7, with D perhaps TRBD1 (5 bases). V lost 4 bases, J lost 1 base, and 21 bases lay in between. Germline V gene lookup returns CDR1 SGHTS and CDR2 YDEGEE. CDR3 size: 17 residues.

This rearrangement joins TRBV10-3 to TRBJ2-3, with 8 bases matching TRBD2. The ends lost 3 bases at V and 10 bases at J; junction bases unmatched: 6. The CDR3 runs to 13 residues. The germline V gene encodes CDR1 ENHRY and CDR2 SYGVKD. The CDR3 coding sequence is TGTGCCATCAGTGAAGCGGGAGTAGGGGCGCAGTATTTT. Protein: CAISEAGVGAQYF.

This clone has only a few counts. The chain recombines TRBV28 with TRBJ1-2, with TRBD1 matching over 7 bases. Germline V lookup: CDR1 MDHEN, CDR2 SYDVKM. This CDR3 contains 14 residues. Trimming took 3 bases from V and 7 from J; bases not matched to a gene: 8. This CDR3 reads CASSFDDREIGYTF. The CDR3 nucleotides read TGTGCCAGCAGTTTTGACGACAGGGAAATTGGCTACACCTTC.

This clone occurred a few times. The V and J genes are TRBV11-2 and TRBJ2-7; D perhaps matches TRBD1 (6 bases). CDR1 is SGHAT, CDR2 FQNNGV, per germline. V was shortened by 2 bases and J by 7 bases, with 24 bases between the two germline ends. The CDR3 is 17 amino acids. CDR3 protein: CASSLPRQVPGAEEQYF. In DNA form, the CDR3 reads TGTGCCAGCAGCTTACCACGACAGGTCCCGGGCGCGGAAGAGCAGTACTTC. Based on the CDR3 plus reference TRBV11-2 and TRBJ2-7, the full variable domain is EAGVAQSPRYKIIEKRQSVAFWCNPISGHATLYWYQQILGQGPKLLIQFQNNGVVDDSQLPKDRFSAERLKGVDSTLKIQPAKLEDSAVYLCASSLPRQVPGAEEQYFGPGTRLTVT.

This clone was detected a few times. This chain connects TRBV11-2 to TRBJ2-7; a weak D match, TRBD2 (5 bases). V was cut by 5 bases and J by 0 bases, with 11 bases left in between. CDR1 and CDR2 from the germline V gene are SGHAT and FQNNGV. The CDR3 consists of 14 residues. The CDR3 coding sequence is TGTGCCAGCAGCCGCGGACTGGCCTCCTACGAGCAGTACTTC. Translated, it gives CASSRGLASYEQYF.

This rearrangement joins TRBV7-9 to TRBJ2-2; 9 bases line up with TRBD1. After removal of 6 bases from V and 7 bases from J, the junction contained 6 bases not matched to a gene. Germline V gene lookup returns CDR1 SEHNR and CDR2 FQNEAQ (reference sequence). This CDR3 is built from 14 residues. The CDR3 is CASRGGQGVGELFF. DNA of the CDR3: TGTGCCAGCAGGGGGGGACAGGGCGTCGGGGAGCTGTTTTTT.

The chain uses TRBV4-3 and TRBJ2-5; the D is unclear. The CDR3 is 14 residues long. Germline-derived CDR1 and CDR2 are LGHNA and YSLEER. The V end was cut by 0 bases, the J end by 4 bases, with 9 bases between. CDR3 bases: TGCGCCAGCAGCCAAGATCTAGGTCGAGAGACCCAGTACTTC. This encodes CASSQDLGRETQYF.